The 10 T cell receptor beta chains below all came from one sample that was sequenced in a study of cytomegalovirus exposure and HLA in healthy donors. The assay was immunoSEQ multiplex PCR, and TCRdb's table has in-frame clones only and misses some. The sample has approximately 88,000 clones, more than 70% seen once; the top ten hold around an eighth. Specimen: PBMCs. The receptor set was obtained from a woman younger than 30 in good health and CMV-seropositive.

The V call is TRBV6-5, the J call TRBJ2-7, with 9 nucleotides matching TRBD1. Per germline, CDR1 MNHEY and CDR2 SVGAGI. V lost 0 bases to trimming and J lost 0 bases; unmatched junction nucleotides: 3. CDR3 length equals 16 residues. CDR3 amino acids: CASSYSRTGDSYEQYF. CDR3 DNA sequence: TGTGCCAGCAGTTACTCCCGGACAGGGGACTCCTACGAGCAGTACTTC.

The chain is built from TRBV7-6 and TRBJ1-2; D might be TRBD1 (5 bases). The V end was cut by 5 bases, the J end by 7 bases, with 20 bases between. The germline V gene encodes CDR1 SGHVS and CDR2 FNYEAQ. CDR3 length: 15 residues. The CDR3 spells CASSLGGGTAGGYTF. CDR3 in DNA: TGTGCCAGCAGCCTCGGAGGAGGGACGGCGGGTGGCTACACCTTC. The full variable domain, completed using reference TRBV7-6 and TRBJ1-2, is GAGVSQSPRYKVTKRGQDVALRCDPISGHVSLYWYRQALGQGPEFLTYFNYEAQQDKSGLPNDRFSAERPEGSISTLTIQRTEQRDSAMYRCASSLGGGTAGGYTFGSGTRLTVV.

This clone has only a few counts. The rearrangement links TRBV7-8 to TRBJ2-7; 8 bases align to TRBD1. With 5 bases clipped from V and 2 bases from J, the junction kept 5 bases outside the gene matches. CDR3 length: 14 amino acids. The germline CDR1 and CDR2 sequences are SGHVS and FQNEAQ. The CDR3 bases are TGTGCCAGCAGCACCGGGACAGGCCCCTACGAGCAGTACTTC. This gives the protein CASSTGTGPYEQYF.

The chain has TRBV28 and TRBJ1-3; possibly TRBD1 for D (5 bases). Germline CDR1 and CDR2: MDHEN and SYDVKM. V was pared by 4 bases and J by 2 bases, with 6 bases between. This CDR3 comprises 13 residues. As DNA, the CDR3 is TGTGCCAGCAGTTGGGGGGCTGGAAACACCATATATTTT. Its translation: CASSWGAGNTIYF.

J is TRBJ1-2 and V is TRBV28; 7 nucleotides agree with TRBD1. V lost 6 bases, J lost 7 bases, and 5 bases stayed unmatched. From germline, CDR1 is MDHEN and CDR2 SYDVKM. CDR3 length equals 12 residues. The CDR3 bases are TGTGCCAGCAGATATAACAGGGGTGGCTACACCTTC. Amino acid sequence: CASRYNRGGYTF.

In nucleotides, the CDR3 is TGCGCCAGCAGCCCTTGGGACAGGGTGCACGAGCAGTACTTC. Protein product: CASSPWDRVHEQYF. This chain joins TRBV5-1 and TRBJ2-7; 9 bases map to TRBD1. V dropped 4 bases and J dropped 5; count of bases not matched to a gene: 7. CDR1 SGHRS and CDR2 YFSETQ come from the germline V gene. This CDR3 is 14 amino acids long.

V and J are TRBV28 and TRBJ2-1, with D perhaps matching TRBD1 (6 bases). The CDR3 covers 16 residues. The ends were cut back, 2 bases at V and 0 bases at J, with 11 bases in the middle. The germline V gene encodes CDR1 MDHEN and CDR2 SYDVKM. In nucleotides, the CDR3 is TGTGCCAGCAGTTTAGATAGGACAGACTCCTACAATGAGCAGTTCTTC. Translating it yields CASSLDRTDSYNEQFF.

The rearrangement joins TRBV28 to TRBJ1-5, with D hard to call. The germline V gene has CDR1 MDHEN and CDR2 SYDVKM. With 4 bases removed from V and 3 bases from J, the gap between germline ends came to 7 bases. The CDR3 consists of 13 residues. This CDR3 is CASSSVINQPQHF. In DNA, the CDR3 is TGTGCCAGCAGTTCTGTAATCAATCAGCCCCAGCATTTT.

This chain links TRBV7-9 with TRBJ1-6, with a possible D match to TRBD1 (5 bases). Germline V gene lookup returns CDR1 SEHNR and CDR2 FQNEAQ (reference sequence). The CDR3 is 14 amino acids. Trimming cost V 7 bases and J 7 bases, with 14 bases left between them. The CDR3 sequence: CASNRDGGNSPLHF. DNA of the CDR3: TGTGCCAGCAATCGGGACGGGGGAAATTCACCCCTCCACTTT.

The V call is TRBV6-5, the J call TRBJ2-1, with D perhaps TRBD2 (7 bases). The CDR3 totals 15 residues. CDR1 MNHEY and CDR2 SVGAGI come from the germline V gene. Trimming removed 0 bases at V and 8 bases at J, with 14 bases between. The CDR3 DNA sequence: TGTGCCAGCAGTTACTCCGGGGGGCCCACGGATGAGCAGTTCTTC. Protein: CASSYSGGPTDEQFF.